Listed below are T cell receptor beta chains from one sample, sequenced in a study of CD8 T cells in ankylosing spondylitis. Each CDR3 protein is one row after TCRdb ran MiXCR on the 5' RACE reads. This sample carries around 390,000 distinct CDR3 sequences, around 24% of them seen once, and the ten largest clones take around 16%. What was sequenced was blood, either unsorted or a sorted T cell fraction (not recorded which). All receptors come from a male donor with ankylosing spondylitis. CDR3s include the opening cysteine and the closing phenylalanine or tryptophan. D genes are given only for firm matches. Expanded clones are given a class, and other clones once, few, many or no size at all.

length	J	size	V	D	DNA	CDR3
15	TRBJ2-2	.	TRBV5-1	TRBD1	TGCGCCAGCAGCTTGGAAGGGGGCGCGGCCGGGGAGCTGTTTTTT	CASSLEGGAAGELFF
16	TRBJ2-1	few	TRBV30	TRBD1	TGTGCCTGGAGCGACCCAGGGGGAGTCGTCTACAATGAGCAGTTCTTC	CAWSDPGGVVYNEQFF
14	TRBJ1-2	.	TRBV7-2	TRBD1	TGTGCCAGCAACTTAGACAGGGGAGAGTATGGCTACACCTTC	CASNLDRGEYGYTF
16	TRBJ2-7	.	TRBV28	TRBD2	TGTGCCAGCAGTTTACCCCGCCCTAGCGGGAAAAACGAGCAGTACTTC	CASSLPRPSGKNEQYF
14	TRBJ1-3	.	TRBV3-1	.	TGTGCCAGCAGCCGCTCGGACAGAGCGAACACCATATATTTT	CASSRSDRANTIYF
15	TRBJ2-6	few	TRBV21-1	.	TGTGCCAGCAATACGAAGCGCTCTGGGGCCAACGTCCTGACTTTC	CASNTKRSGANVLTF
15	TRBJ2-6	.	TRBV4-3	.	TGCGCCAGCAGCCAAGTAAACTCTGGGGCCAACGTCCTGACTTTC	CASSQVNSGANVLTF
16	TRBJ2-2	few	TRBV12-3/TRBV12-4	.	TGTGCCAGCAGTCGCGGACCCCTAGTCGGAACCGGGGAGCTGTTTTTT	CASSRGPLVGTGELFF
15	TRBJ2-7	.	TRBV18	.	TGTGCCAGCTCACCCAGGGTGACAGGCTCCGAGGAGCAGTACTTC	CASSPRVTGSEEQYF
13	TRBJ1-5	few	TRBV4-3	.	TGCGCCAGCAGCCGGGTGGGGGGGCAGCCCCAGCATTTT	CASSRVGGQPQHF
15	TRBJ1-4	.	TRBV5-1	.	TGCGCCAGCAGCTCAGGTGATGCAACTAATGAAAAACTGTTTTTT	CASSSGDATNEKLFF
14	TRBJ2-2	few	TRBV5-1	.	TGCGCCAGCAGTTTAGCGGAGATCACCGGGGAGCTGTTTTTT	CASSLAEITGELFF
14	TRBJ2-1	few	TRBV5-1	TRBD2	TGCGCCAGCAGCTTGGTGGCGGGAGGGTATGAGCAGTTCTTC	CASSLVAGGYEQFF
15	TRBJ2-3	.	TRBV7-9	.	TGTGCCAGCAGTTACCTCAGGGGCCACACAGATACGCAGTATTTT	CASSYLRGHTDTQYF
13	TRBJ2-7	.	TRBV2	.	TGTGCCAGCAGCGGACAGAGGAGGTACGAGCAGTACTTC	CASSGQRRYEQYF
17	TRBJ2-1	.	TRBV2	TRBD2	TGTGCCAGCATTTCCGGACTAGCGGGAAGTACCTACAATGAGCAGTTCTTC	CASISGLAGSTYNEQFF
15	TRBJ2-7	.	TRBV4-1	TRBD2	TGCGCCAGCAGCCACCTCCCCTGGGCGGGAGTCGAGCAGTACTTC	CASSHLPWAGVEQYF
17	TRBJ1-2	.	TRBV7-9	.	TGTGCCAGCAGCTTAAGCGTCCCAGGGGATCCGGTCTATGGCTACACCTTC	CASSLSVPGDPVYGYTF
17	TRBJ2-7	.	TRBV27	.	TGTGCCAGCAGTTTATCCGGAGACCATTTAAGCTCCTACGAGCAGTACTTC	CASSLSGDHLSSYEQYF
15	TRBJ2-7	.	TRBV28	TRBD2	TGTGCCAGCATTACGGGGCTAGCGGGTTCCTACGAGCAGTACTTC	CASITGLAGSYEQYF
14	TRBJ1-1	.	TRBV7-9	TRBD1	TGTGCCAGCAGCTCCAACCGGGACAGAGATCAAGCTTTCTTT	CASSSNRDRDQAFF
17	TRBJ2-1	few	TRBV18	.	TGTGCCAGCTCACCCCCATTCAGGCCAGAGGACTTTGGTGAGCAGTTCTTC	CASSPPFRPEDFGEQFF
18	TRBJ2-7	few	TRBV5-1	TRBD2	TGCGCCAGCAGCTTGGCACCCAGCGGGGGTCAAACCTCCTACGAGCAGTACTTC	CASSLAPSGGQTSYEQYF
15	TRBJ2-5	.	TRBV7-9	TRBD2	TGTGCCAGCAGCTTAGGGACTAGCAGACAAGAGACCCAGTACTTC	CASSLGTSRQETQYF
19	TRBJ2-1	.	TRBV4-2	TRBD2	TGTGCCAGCACCCCGGGTCGGTCGGGGAGGGTGGGGGCCTACAATGAGCAGTTCTTC	CASTPGRSGRVGAYNEQFF
16	TRBJ2-5	many	TRBV28	.	TGTGCCAGCAGGGGTAATGGCAGACAGTACCAAGAGACCCAGTACTTC	CASRGNGRQYQETQYF
16	TRBJ2-7	few	TRBV7-9	TRBD1	TGTGCCAGCAGCTTAGGGTCGGGACAGTTCTTTGACGAGCAGTACTTC	CASSLGSGQFFDEQYF
14	TRBJ1-1	many	TRBV27	.	TGTGCCAGCAGTTTCCGGGGGGCGAACACTGAAGCTTTCTTT	CASSFRGANTEAFF
15	TRBJ2-1	.	TRBV11-2	TRBD2	TGTGCCAGCAGGTATCGACTAGCGGGAGGTTTTGAGCAGTTCTTC	CASRYRLAGGFEQFF
15	TRBJ2-2	few	TRBV5-1	.	TGCGCCAGCAGCACGCGTGGGGGTAACACCGGGGAGCTGTTTTTT	CASSTRGGNTGELFF
13	TRBJ2-7	few	TRBV20-1	.	TGCAGTGCGGTCGGGGGCGGGGTCCGCGAGCAGTACTTC	CSAVGGGVREQYF
15	TRBJ2-1	.	TRBV12-3/TRBV12-4	.	TGTGCCAGCAGAGTACAGGGACTCAACTACAATGAGCAGTTCTTC	CASRVQGLNYNEQFF
15	TRBJ2-2	.	TRBV5-1	.	TGCGCCAGCAGCTTCGAGACAGGGAACACCGGGGAGCTGTTTTTT	CASSFETGNTGELFF
15	TRBJ2-1	many	TRBV5-1	.	TGCGCCTCAAGGCTGGGGGGAAGCTCCTACAATGAGCAGTTCTTC	CASRLGGSSYNEQFF
14	TRBJ1-5	.	TRBV6-1	.	TGTGCCAGCAACCTTGACCCTAGCAATCAGCCCCAGCATTTT	CASNLDPSNQPQHF
15	TRBJ2-7	once	TRBV4-2	TRBD2	TGTGCCAGCAGCCAAATAGCGGGAGGGGATTACGAGCAGTACTTC	CASSQIAGGDYEQYF
14	TRBJ1-4	.	TRBV5-1	.	TGCGCCAGCAGCTTGGGGGCGGGACGTGAAAAACTGTTTTTT	CASSLGAGREKLFF
15	TRBJ2-1	few	TRBV10-2	TRBD2	TGCGCCAGCAGCGCGACTAGCGGGAGGGCTCATGAGCAGTTCTTC	CASSATSGRAHEQFF
17	TRBJ2-3	few	TRBV5-6	TRBD2	TGTGCCAGCAGCCATGAGGTTAGCGGGAGGTCCACAGATACGCAGTATTTT	CASSHEVSGRSTDTQYF
12	TRBJ2-3	.	TRBV12-3/TRBV12-4	.	TGTGCCAGCAGTTTAAGACCAGATACGCAGTATTTT	CASSLRPDTQYF
13	TRBJ2-7	.	TRBV5-1	.	TGCGCCAGCAGCCCGGGGGTCCTGTACGAGCAGTACTTC	CASSPGVLYEQYF
13	TRBJ1-2	few	TRBV4-3	TRBD1	TGCGCCAGCAGCCGCGGGACAGGCTATGACTACACCTTC	CASSRGTGYDYTF
15	TRBJ1-1	.	TRBV11-3	.	TGTGCCAGCAGCTTAGACGGGCCCCCGGACACTGAAGCTTTCTTT	CASSLDGPPDTEAFF
15	TRBJ2-1	few	TRBV4-1	.	TGCGCCAGCAGCCAAGTTGAAGAAATCAGCAATGAGCAGTTCTTC	CASSQVEEISNEQFF
15	TRBJ2-1	.	TRBV16	TRBD1	TGTGCCAGCAGCCCCCGACAGGGGGGTCGGGATGAGCAGTTCTTC	CASSPRQGGRDEQFF
18	TRBJ2-7	.	TRBV5-1	TRBD1	TGCGCCAGCAGCTTGGACAGGGGGAAGCCAGAATCAGCCTACGAGCAGTACTTC	CASSLDRGKPESAYEQYF
15	TRBJ2-3	many	TRBV5-1	TRBD1	TGCGCCAGCAGCTTGGACAGGGGGTCCACAGATACGCAGTATTTT	CASSLDRGSTDTQYF
14	TRBJ1-5	many	TRBV28	.	TGTGCCAGCAGTTTAGGACAGCAGAATCAGCCCCAGCATTTT	CASSLGQQNQPQHF
15	TRBJ1-5	.	TRBV6-1	.	TGTGCCAGCAGTGTTTTCAGGGATAGCAATCAGCCCCAGCATTTT	CASSVFRDSNQPQHF
16	TRBJ2-1	.	TRBV27	TRBD2	TGTGCCAGCAGTTTCCCGACTAGCGGGAGAGGCGATGAGCAGTTCTTC	CASSFPTSGRGDEQFF
16	TRBJ2-5	.	TRBV20-1	.	TGCAGTGCTAGAGATCTCGGTACGGGACATCCGGAGACCCAGTACTTC	CSARDLGTGHPETQYF
16	TRBJ2-1	.	TRBV6-5	TRBD2	TGTGCCAGCAGTTACCGCCGGGGCGGGAGTGGGGATGAGCAGTTCTTC	CASSYRRGGSGDEQFF
16	TRBJ2-1	.	TRBV3-1	TRBD2	TGTGCCAGCAGCCAATACGGCGGGAGGACCTACAATGAGCAGTTCTTC	CASSQYGGRTYNEQFF
17	TRBJ1-5	few	TRBV6-2/TRBV6-3	.	TGTGCCAGCAGCTCGTACGGGACCCCTAATCCGAATCAGCCCCAGCATTTT	CASSSYGTPNPNQPQHF
14	TRBJ2-7	.	TRBV20-1	TRBD1	TGCAGTGCCCTCGGACAGGGCCGTTCCTACGAGCAGTACTTC	CSALGQGRSYEQYF
14	TRBJ1-1	.	TRBV10-3	TRBD1	TGTGCCATCAGTAACGGACAGGTGAACACTGAAGCTTTCTTT	CAISNGQVNTEAFF
16	TRBJ2-6	few	TRBV11-2	.	TGTGCCAGCAGCTTAGTCTACCGCTCTGGGGCCAACGTCCTGACTTTC	CASSLVYRSGANVLTF